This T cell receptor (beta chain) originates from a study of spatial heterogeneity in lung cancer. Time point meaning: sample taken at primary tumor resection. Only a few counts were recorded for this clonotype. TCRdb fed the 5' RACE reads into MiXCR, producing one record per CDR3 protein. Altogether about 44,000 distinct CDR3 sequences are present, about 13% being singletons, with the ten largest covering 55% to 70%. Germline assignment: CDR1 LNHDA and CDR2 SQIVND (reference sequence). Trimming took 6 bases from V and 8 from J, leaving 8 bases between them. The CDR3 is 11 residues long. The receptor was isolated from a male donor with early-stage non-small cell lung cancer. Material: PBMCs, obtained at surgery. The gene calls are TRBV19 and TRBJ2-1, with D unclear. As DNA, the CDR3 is TGTGCCAGTAGATCCTCCTATGAGCAGTTCTTC. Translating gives CASRSSYEQFF. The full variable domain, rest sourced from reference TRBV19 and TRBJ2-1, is DGGITQSPKYLFRKEGQNVTLSCEQNLNHDAMYWYRQDPGQGLRLIYYSQIVNDFQKGDIAEGYSVSREKKESFPLTVTSAQKNPTAFYLCASRSSYEQFFGPGTRLTVL.